The sample holds a few counts of the clone carrying this T cell receptor beta chain. The authors drew around 11 milliliters of peripheral blood from each donor. Germline V gene data show CDR1 as DFQATT and CDR2 as SNEGSKA (reference sequence). The CDR3 spans 12 residues. These data originate in a study of blood T cells in healthy people across ages. Through a sample-barcoded 5' primer and a J-beta primer mix, a second PCR was run for about 6 to 11 cycles. TCRdb re-called the 5' RACE reads with MiXCR, one entry per CDR3 protein. The table lists 550,000 to 800,000 distinct CDR3 sequences, roughly 20% of them singletons.

The sample was blood. This receptor was identified in a man aged 70 or older in good health. V gene TRBV20-1 combines with J gene TRBJ2-5, with D uncertain. The J call could be wrong; TRBJ2-1 is a better fit for the DNA end. The CDR3 loop is CSAFGLVNEQFF. The CDR3 region has the DNA TGCAGTGCTTTCGGGCTAGTCAATGAGCAGTTCTTC.